The sample holds one count of the clone carrying this T cell receptor beta chain. TCRdb's copy holds only in-frame clones and misses some; the assay was immunoSEQ multiplex PCR. The table shows more than 65,000 clones, with 70% to 90% occurring only once. This specimen belongs to a study of T cell responses to AZD1222 COVID-19 vaccine. Material: peripheral blood, obtained 28 days after the second AZD1222 dose. The sequence was collected from an adult who received the AZD1222 COVID-19 vaccine.

The CDR3 nucleotides read TGCGCCAGCAGCTTGGGATCTGGAGCGAACACCGGGGAGCTGTTTTTT. Translation gives CASSLGSGANTGELFF. The rearrangement joins TRBV5-1 to TRBJ2-2; D is undetermined. Germline V gene data show CDR1 as SGHRS and CDR2 as YFSETQ. The CDR3 consists of 16 residues. The V gene lost 0 bases and the J gene lost 0 bases, with 9 bases spanning the gap.